This T cell receptor (beta chain) appears in the sequencing data of a study of control samples from healthy donors and cancer patients. V gave up 11 bases and J gave up 7 bases, with 20 bases separating them. CDR3 length: 13 residues. From germline, CDR1 is LNHDA and CDR2 SQIVND (reference sequence). Method: immunoSEQ multiplex PCR; TCRdb's copy keeps in-frame clones and lacks some. The sample records tens of thousands of clones, 87% being singletons. The receptor was derived from a woman in her 50s in good health. Material for sequencing was blood. This rearrangement joins TRBV19 to TRBJ1-1; D is possibly TRBD1 (5 bases). CDR3 DNA: TGTGCCGGGTCCTATGGCAGGGAAGGTGAAGCTTTCTTT. Translated, it gives CAGSYGREGEAFF. Looking up the rest from reference TRBV19 and TRBJ1-1 gives the full variable domain: DGGITQSPKYLFRKEGQNVTLSCEQNLNHDAMYWYRQDPGQGLRLIYYSQIVNDFQKGDIAEGYSVSREKKESFPLTVTSAQKNPTAFYLCAGSYGREGEAFFGQGTRLTVV.